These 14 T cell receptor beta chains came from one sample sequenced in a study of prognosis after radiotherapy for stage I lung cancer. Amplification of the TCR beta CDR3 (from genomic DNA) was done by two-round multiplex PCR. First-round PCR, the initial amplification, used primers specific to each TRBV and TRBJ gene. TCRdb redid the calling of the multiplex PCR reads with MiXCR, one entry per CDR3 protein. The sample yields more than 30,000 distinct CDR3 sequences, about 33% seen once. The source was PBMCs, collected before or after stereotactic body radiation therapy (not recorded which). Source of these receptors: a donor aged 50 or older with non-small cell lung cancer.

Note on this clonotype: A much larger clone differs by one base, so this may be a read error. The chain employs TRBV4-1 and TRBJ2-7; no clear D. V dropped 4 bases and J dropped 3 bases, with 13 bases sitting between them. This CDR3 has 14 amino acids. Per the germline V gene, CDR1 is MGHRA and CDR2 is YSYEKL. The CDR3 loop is CASSLRKRNYEQYF. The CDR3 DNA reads TGCGCCAGCAGCCTCAGAAAGCGAAACTACGAGCAGTACTTC.

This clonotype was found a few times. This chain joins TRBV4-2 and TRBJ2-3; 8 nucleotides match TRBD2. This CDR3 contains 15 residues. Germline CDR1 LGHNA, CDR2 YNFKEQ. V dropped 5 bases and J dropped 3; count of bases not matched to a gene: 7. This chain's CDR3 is CASSTPGGGTDTQYF. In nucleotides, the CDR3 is TGTGCCAGCAGCACCCCGGGGGGGGGTACAGATACGCAGTATTTT.

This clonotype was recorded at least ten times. Here the CDR3 reads CASSPNRAGGYTF. The CDR3, as DNA: TGTGCCAGCTCACCAAACAGGGCTGGCGGCTACACCTTC. V is TRBV18 and J is TRBJ1-2; a possible D gene is TRBD1 (6 bases). V dropped 2 bases and J dropped 8 bases, with 12 bases sitting between them. This CDR3 spans 13 amino acids. Germline lookup yields CDR1 KGHSH and CDR2 LQKENI. The full variable domain, in which reference TRBV18 and TRBJ1-2 provide the parts outside the CDR3, is NAGVMQNPRHLVRRRGQEARLRCSPMKGHSHVYWYRQLPEEGLKFMVYLQKENIIDESGMPKERFSAEFPKEGPSILRIQQVVRGDSAAYFCASSPNRAGGYTFGSGTRLTVV.

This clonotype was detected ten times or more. CDR3 amino acids: CVIKRNEGADTQYF. The CDR3 DNA reads TGTGTTATAAAGAGGAACGAGGGCGCAGATACGCAGTATTTT. V usage is TRBV2 and J usage is TRBJ2-3; D perhaps matches TRBD2 (5 bases). The germline V gene encodes CDR1 SNHLY and CDR2 FYNNEI. This CDR3 comprises 14 residues.

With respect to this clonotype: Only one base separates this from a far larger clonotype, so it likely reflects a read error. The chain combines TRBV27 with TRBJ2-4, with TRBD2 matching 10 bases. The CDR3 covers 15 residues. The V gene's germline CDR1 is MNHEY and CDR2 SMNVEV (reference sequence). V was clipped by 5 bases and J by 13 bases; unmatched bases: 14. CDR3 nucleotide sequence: TGTGCCAGCAGTATCCCTAGCGGGGGTTTCGGGGAGCAGTACTTC. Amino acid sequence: CASSIPSGGFGEQYF.

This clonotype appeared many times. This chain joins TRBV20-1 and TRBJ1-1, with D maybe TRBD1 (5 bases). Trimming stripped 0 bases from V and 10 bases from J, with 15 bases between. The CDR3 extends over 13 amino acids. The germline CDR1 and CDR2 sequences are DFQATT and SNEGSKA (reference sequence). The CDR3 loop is CSARDSQAAGAFF. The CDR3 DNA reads TGCAGTGCTAGAGATTCACAGGCTGCTGGAGCTTTCTTT.

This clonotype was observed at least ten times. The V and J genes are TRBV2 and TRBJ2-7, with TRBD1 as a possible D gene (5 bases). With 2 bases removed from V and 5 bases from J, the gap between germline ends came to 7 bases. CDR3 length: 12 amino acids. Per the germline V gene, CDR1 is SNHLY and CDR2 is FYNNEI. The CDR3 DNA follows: TGTGCCAGCAGTGAACAGGGAAACGAGCAGTACTTC. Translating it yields CASSEQGNEQYF.

The CDR3 loop reads CASSPPGLAVEDTQYF. The CDR3, as DNA: TGTGCCAGCTCACCACCGGGACTAGCGGTCGAAGATACGCAGTATTTT. This chain links TRBV18 with TRBJ2-3; TRBD2 matches 11 bases. The CDR3 consists of 16 residues. V shed 0 bases and J 5 bases; nucleotides not matched to a gene: 4. Germline V gene sequence: CDR1 KGHSH, CDR2 LQKENI.

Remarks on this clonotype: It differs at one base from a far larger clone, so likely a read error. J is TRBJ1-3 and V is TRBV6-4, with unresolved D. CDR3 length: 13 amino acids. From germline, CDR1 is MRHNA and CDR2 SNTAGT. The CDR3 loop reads CASRLGSANTIYF. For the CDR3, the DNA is TGTGCCAGCAGATTGGGCTCTGCAAACACCATATATTTT.

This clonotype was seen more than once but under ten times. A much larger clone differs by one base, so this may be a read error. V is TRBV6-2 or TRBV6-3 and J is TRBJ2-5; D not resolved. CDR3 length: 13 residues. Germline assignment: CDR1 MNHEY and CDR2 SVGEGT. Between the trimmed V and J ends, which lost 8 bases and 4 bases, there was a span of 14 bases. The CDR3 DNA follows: TGTGCCAGCGTGTGGCCGATGGGAGAGACCCAGTACTTC. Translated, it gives CASVWPMGETQYF.

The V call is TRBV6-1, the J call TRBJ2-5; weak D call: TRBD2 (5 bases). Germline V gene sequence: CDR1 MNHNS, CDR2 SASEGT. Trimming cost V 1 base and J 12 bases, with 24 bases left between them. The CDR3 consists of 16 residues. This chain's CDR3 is CASSEDGQPRGENKYF. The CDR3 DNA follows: TGTGCCAGCAGTGAAGACGGGCAGCCCCGTGGGGAGAACAAGTACTTC.

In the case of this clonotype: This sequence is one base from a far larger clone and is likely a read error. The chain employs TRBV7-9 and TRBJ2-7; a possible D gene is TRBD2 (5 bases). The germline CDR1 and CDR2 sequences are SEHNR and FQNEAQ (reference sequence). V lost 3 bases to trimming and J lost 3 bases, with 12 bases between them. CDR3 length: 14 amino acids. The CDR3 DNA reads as TGTGCCAGCAGCTTGGACTTGCAGGACTACGAGCAGTACTTC. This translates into CASSLDLQDYEQYF. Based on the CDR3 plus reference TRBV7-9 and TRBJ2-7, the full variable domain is DTGVSQNPRHKITKRGQNVTFRCDPISEHNRLYWYRQTLGQGPEFLTYFQNEAQLEKSRLLSDRFSAERPKGSFSTLEIQRTEQGDSAMYLCASSLDLQDYEQYFGPGTRLTVT.

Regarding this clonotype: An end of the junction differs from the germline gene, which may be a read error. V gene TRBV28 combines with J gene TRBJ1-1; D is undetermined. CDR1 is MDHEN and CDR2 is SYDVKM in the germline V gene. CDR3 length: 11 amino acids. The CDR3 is CASMMNTEAFF. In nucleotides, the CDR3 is TGTGCTAGCATGATGAACACTGAAGCTTTCTTT.

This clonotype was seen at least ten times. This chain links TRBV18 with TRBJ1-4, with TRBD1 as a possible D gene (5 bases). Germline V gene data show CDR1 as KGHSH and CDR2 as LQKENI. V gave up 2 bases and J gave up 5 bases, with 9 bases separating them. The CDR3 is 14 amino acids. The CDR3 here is CASSPGASNEKLFF. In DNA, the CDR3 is TGTGCCAGCTCACCAGGGGCTAGCAATGAAAAACTGTTTTTT.